This T cell receptor (beta chain) was retrieved from a study of response to subunit inactivated influenza vaccine. MiXCR, applied by TCRdb to the RT-PCR reads, yields one record per CDR3 protein. The sample consists of about 570,000 distinct CDR3 sequences, roughly 10% of them appearing once. CDR3 length equals 15 residues. V gave up 4 bases and J gave up 4 bases; unmatched junction bases: 8. Germline assignment: CDR1 MNHEY and CDR2 SVGAGI. This sample was also put to use in a study of T cells expressing NK-cell markers. That paper adds: TCR beta cDNA was generated via 5'RACE template switching incorporating UMIs.

The sequences come from PBMCs from blood, collected on the day of vaccination. The rearrangement uses TRBV6-5 and TRBJ2-7, with 9 bases matching TRBD1. The receptor was isolated from a man in his forties or fifties who received an inactivated influenza vaccine. CDR3 amino acids: CASSSTPGQGYEQYF. CDR3 in DNA: TGTGCCAGCAGTTCTACCCCGGGACAGGGTTACGAGCAGTACTTC.